This entry lists 11 T cell receptor beta chains sequenced from one sample in a study of blood T cells in healthy people across ages. A second about 6 to 12 cycle PCR used barcoded and J-beta primers. TCRdb recomputed calls from the 5' RACE reads with MiXCR, one row per CDR3 protein. The sample shows 600,000 to 850,000 distinct CDR3 sequences, roughly 43% of them seen only once. Sequencing input: blood. These receptors all stem from a woman aged 60-75 years in good health.

This clonotype has only a few counts. V is TRBV6-5 and J is TRBJ1-4; 10 bases are shared with TRBD1. CDR3 length: 15 residues. CDR1 is MNHEY and CDR2 is SVGAGI in the germline V gene. V shed 5 bases, J shed 8 bases, and the junction held 8 bases outside the gene matches. CDR3 DNA sequence: TGTGCCAGCAGTGCTCCGGGACAGGGGAACGAAAAACTGTTTTTT. The encoded protein is CASSAPGQGNEKLFF.

V usage is TRBV4-2 and J usage is TRBJ2-3; no clear D. V shed 0 bases and J shed 3 bases, with 16 bases lying between them. This CDR3 is 17 amino acids long. Germline V gene sequence: CDR1 LGHNA, CDR2 YNFKEQ. DNA of the CDR3: TGTGCCAGCAGCCAAGATAGCAGCACCGATCCGACAGATACGCAGTATTTT. Translation: CASSQDSSTDPTDTQYF.

The chain recombines TRBV6-2 or TRBV6-3 with TRBJ1-1; D is uncertain. The CDR3 runs 15 residues. The V gene lost 4 bases and the J gene lost 3 bases, with 15 bases spanning the gap. CDR1 and CDR2 (germline): MNHEY, SVGEGT. The CDR3 here is CASSSERKGHTEAFF. CDR3 bases: TGTGCCAGCAGTTCAGAGAGAAAGGGCCACACTGAAGCTTTCTTT.

V usage is TRBV29-1 and J usage is TRBJ2-5; D is unclear. The closer fit of TRBJ2-1 to the DNA end suggests the J call may be wrong. Germline-derived CDR1 and CDR2 are SQVTM and ANQGSEA. The CDR3 extends over 12 amino acids. For the CDR3, the DNA is TGCAGCGTCCGAAGGAGCCAAGAGACCCAGTTCTTC. It translates to CSVRRSQETQFF.

CDR3 protein: CASSLGSGTSGLNEQFF. The CDR3 region has the DNA TGTGCCAGCAGCTTAGGGTCCGGGACTAGCGGGTTGAATGAGCAGTTCTTC. The chain recombines TRBV11-3 with TRBJ2-1, with TRBD2 identical over 12 bases. CDR1 and CDR2 (germline): SGHNT, YENEEA. After removal of 1 base from V and 7 bases from J, the junction contained 8 bases not matched to a gene. The CDR3 spans 17 residues.

The chain joins TRBV11-2 to TRBJ2-1, with no clear D. Germline V CDR1 and CDR2: SGHAT, FQNNGV. Between the trimmed V and J ends, which lost 4 bases and 5 bases, there was a span of 15 bases. The CDR3 has 15 residues. The CDR3 DNA reads TGTGCCAGCAGCTCACTCGGATCCACAAACAATGAGCAGTTCTTC. Translation: CASSSLGSTNNEQFF.

V gene TRBV29-1 combines with J gene TRBJ1-1; TRBD1 matches at 7 bases. Germline V CDR1 and CDR2: SQVTM, ANQGSEA. V shed 5 bases and J 3 bases; nucleotides not matched to a gene: 9. This CDR3 region has 14 residues. This chain's CDR3 is CSVIRRRGHTEAFF. For the CDR3, the DNA is TGCAGCGTTATCCGCCGGAGGGGGCACACTGAAGCTTTCTTT.

The J gene is TRBJ2-1, the V gene TRBV20-1; 8 bases map to TRBD2. Germline V lookup: CDR1 DFQATT, CDR2 SNEGSKA (reference sequence). With 5 bases clipped from V and 6 bases from J, the junction kept 15 bases outside the gene matches. The CDR3 loop spans 16 amino acids. This CDR3 reads CSADRLGAGAGNEQFF. The CDR3 DNA reads as TGCAGTGCTGACCGCCTGGGAGCGGGAGCAGGCAATGAGCAGTTCTTC.

This clonotype has more than one count but fewer than ten. The CDR3 nucleotides read TGTGCCAGCAGCTTAGCCTCAGGGGGGAACACTGAAGCTTTCTTT. It translates to CASSLASGGNTEAFF. The genes are TRBV7-2 and TRBJ1-1; TRBD1 agrees at 7 bases. Germline V gene data show CDR1 as SGHTA and CDR2 as FQGNSA. The CDR3 length is 15 residues. V was pared by 0 bases and J by 1 base, with 2 bases of the junction left unmatched.

Of note for this clonotype: This likely comes from a read error, as the CDR3 has no conserved phenylalanine or tryptophan at its end. The CDR3 bases are TGTGCCAGCAGGGGGGGAGGACTAGCGGGAGCAAATGAGCAGTTCTGC. It yields the protein CASRGGGLAGANEQFC. This chain links TRBV28 with TRBJ2-1, with 13 bases fitting TRBD2. Germline V lookup: CDR1 MDHEN, CDR2 SYDVKM. This CDR3 contains 16 residues. Germline trimming cut 6 bases from V and 7 bases from J; bases unmatched to any gene: 9.

Remarks on this clonotype: Germline is not matched at one junction end, which may reflect a read error. V and J are TRBV20-1 and TRBJ1-2; a possible D gene is TRBD1 (6 bases). Germline assignment: CDR1 DFQATT and CDR2 SNEGSKA (reference sequence). The CDR3 totals 14 residues. As DNA, the CDR3 is TGCAGTGCTAGAGGGACAGAAACGATCTATGACTACACCTTC. Amino acid sequence: CSARGTETIYDYTF.